This T cell receptor beta chain comes out of a study of neurological immune-mediated disorders. To note about this clonotype: Its antigen is currently unknown.

The unsorted libraries were prepared from 2 million PBMCs (stored at -80 C). The CDR3 has 11 amino acids. Trimming removed 5 bases at V and 5 bases at J, with 7 bases between. Germline CDR1 and CDR2: SGHRS and YFSETQ. Points from the study as a whole: Clinical features showed no association with the multiple sclerosis repertoire cluster, and MRI features showed none either.

Sequencing of 15-18 subjects in each run yielded over 160 million TCR-beta sequences. In TCRdb, the 5' RACE reads were re-called with MiXCR into one record per CDR3 protein. The data contain fewer than 85,000 distinct CDR3 sequences, 4% to 6% of them singletons. This clonotype originated in a woman in her 30s with multiple sclerosis. This chain connects TRBV5-1 to TRBJ2-5; D gene ambiguous. Sequenced: PBMCs. The CDR3 DNA sequence: TGCGCCAGCAGGGTGGCGGAGACCCAGTACTTC. Translating gives CASRVAETQYF.